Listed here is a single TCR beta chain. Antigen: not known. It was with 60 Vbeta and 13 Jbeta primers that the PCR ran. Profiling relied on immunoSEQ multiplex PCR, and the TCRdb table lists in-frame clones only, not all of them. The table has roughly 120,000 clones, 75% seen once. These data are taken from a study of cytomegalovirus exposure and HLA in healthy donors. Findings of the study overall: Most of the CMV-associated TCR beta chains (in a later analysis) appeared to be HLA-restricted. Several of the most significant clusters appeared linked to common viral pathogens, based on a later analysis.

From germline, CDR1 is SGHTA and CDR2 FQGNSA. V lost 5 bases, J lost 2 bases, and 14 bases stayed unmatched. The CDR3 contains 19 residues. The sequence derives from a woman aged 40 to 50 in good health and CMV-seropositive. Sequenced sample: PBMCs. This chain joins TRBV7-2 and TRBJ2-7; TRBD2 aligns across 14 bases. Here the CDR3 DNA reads TGTGCCAGCAGCCAGACCCTCCCGGGACTAGCGGGAGAGACCTACGAGCAGTACTTC. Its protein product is CASSQTLPGLAGETYEQYF.